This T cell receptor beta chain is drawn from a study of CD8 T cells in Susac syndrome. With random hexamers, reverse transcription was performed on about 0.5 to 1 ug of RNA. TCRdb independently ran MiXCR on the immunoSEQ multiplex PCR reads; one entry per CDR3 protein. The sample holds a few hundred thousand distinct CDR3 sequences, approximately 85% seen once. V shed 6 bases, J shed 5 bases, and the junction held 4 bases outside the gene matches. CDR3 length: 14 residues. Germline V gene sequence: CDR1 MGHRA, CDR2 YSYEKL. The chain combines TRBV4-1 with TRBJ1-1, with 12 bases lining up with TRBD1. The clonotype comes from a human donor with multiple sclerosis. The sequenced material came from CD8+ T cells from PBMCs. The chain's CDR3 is CASRMGQGATEAFF. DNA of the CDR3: TGCGCCAGCAGGATGGGACAGGGGGCGACTGAAGCTTTCTTT.